The T cell receptor beta chain under discussion was sequenced for a study of OX40 agonist ivuxolimab in advanced cancers. Overall study: Ivuxolimab is a fully human IgG2 antibody that activates OX40 (CD134). Findings and limits, study-wide: Dosing at 0.1 to 3.0 mg/kg was accompanied by clonal expansion of CD4+ and CD8+ blood T cells by week 6.

CDR3 length: 16 amino acids. V was trimmed by 4 bases and J by 0 bases, leaving 15 bases between them. The assay was immunoSEQ multiplex PCR, and TCRdb's table has in-frame clones only and misses some. This table has about 36,000 clones, roughly 81% appearing once. For this clone: Its antigen is undetermined.

Autoimmune disease history or systemic immunosuppression barred patients. The chain links TRBV5-3 to TRBJ2-3, with D possibly being TRBD2 (5 bases). TRBV5-3 is identified as an open reading frame with a role that is uncertain. This sequence originates from an adult with an advanced solid tumor such as melanoma, head and neck, liver or kidney cancer. Sequences were derived from CD4+ or CD8+ T cells sorted from blood, sampled in a trial of the OX40 agonist ivuxolimab. The CDR3 here is CARSPGLENSTDTQYF. In DNA, the CDR3 is TGTGCCAGAAGCCCAGGACTGGAGAATAGCACAGATACGCAGTATTTT.